This T cell receptor beta chain was obtained from a study of blood T cell repertoires in COVID-19. Assay: immunoSEQ multiplex PCR; the TCRdb copy retains only in-frame clones and omits some. Of 210,000 or so clones listed, about 90% are singletons. J gave up 4 bases and V 4 bases, and 5 bases lay outside the gene matches. The germline V gene encodes CDR1 MNHEY and CDR2 SVGEGT. The CDR3 consists of 15 residues. This TCR derives from a woman between 45 and 60 years old with acute or convalescent COVID-19. The material sequenced was peripheral blood. The rearrangement uses TRBV6-2 or TRBV6-3 and TRBJ2-1; TRBD2 agrees at 9 bases. The CDR3 is CASSSVAGEYNEQFF. For the CDR3, the DNA is TGTGCCAGCAGTTCAGTAGCGGGAGAGTACAATGAGCAGTTCTTC.